Below are 6 T cell receptor beta chains sequenced from a single sample in a study of blood T cell repertoires in COVID-19. The protocol was immunoSEQ multiplex PCR, while the TCRdb copy is restricted to in-frame clones and leaves out a portion. The profile shows 95,000 to 150,000 clones, roughly 78% of them singletons. The sequencing input was peripheral blood. These receptors all come from a man between 60 and 70 years old with active or convalescent COVID-19.

The table lists this clone with a count of one. The chain couples TRBV19 to TRBJ1-5, with no clear D. V was pared by 4 bases and J by 6 bases, with 4 bases between. The germline gives CDR1 LNHDA, CDR2 SQIVND (reference sequence). The CDR3 has 11 amino acids. The CDR3 region is CASSSGQPQHF. The CDR3 region has the DNA TGTGCCAGTAGTAGCGGTCAGCCCCAGCATTTT.

V gene TRBV28 combines with J gene TRBJ2-3; TRBD1 is a possible D gene (5 bases). Germline-derived CDR1 and CDR2 are MDHEN and SYDVKM. Trimming removed 1 base from V and 6 bases from J, with 14 bases in between. CDR3 size: 15 residues. CDR3 sequence (DNA): TGTGCCAGCAGTTTATCAGGCCCAGGGTTTGATACGCAGTATTTT. It specifies CASSLSGPGFDTQYF.

This clone turned up a few times. This chain links TRBV7-3 with TRBJ2-7; D call uncertain. The CDR3 covers 13 residues. The ends were cut back, 2 bases at V and 6 bases at J, with 11 bases in the middle. Germline CDR1 reads SGHTA; CDR2 reads FQGTGA. CDR3 coding DNA: TGTGCCAGCAGCTTAGCCGGTACGGGCGAGCAGTACTTC. Protein sequence: CASSLAGTGEQYF.

The V and J genes are TRBV6-5 and TRBJ1-2; unclear D gene. CDR3 length: 14 residues. Looked up from germline, CDR1 is MNHEY and CDR2 is SVGAGI. V lost 0 bases, J lost 4 bases, and 9 bases lay in between. The CDR3 DNA follows: TGTGCCAGCAGTTACTCAAGGGAGGCCTATGGCTACACCTTC. This translates into CASSYSREAYGYTF.

This chain connects TRBV2 to TRBJ2-1; 10 bases match TRBD2. The CDR3 is 16 residues long. With V trimmed by 7 bases and J by 7 bases, 13 bases remained unmatched. Germline V gene lookup returns CDR1 SNHLY and CDR2 FYNNEI. CDR3 DNA: TGTGCCAGCATGGATGTAGCGGGAGGCTGGGGAAATGAGCAGTTCTTC. Its translation is CASMDVAGGWGNEQFF.

This chain joins TRBV5-1 and TRBJ2-5; 8 bases match TRBD2. Germline CDR1 and CDR2: SGHRS and YFSETQ. The CDR3 is 16 amino acids. Unmatched junction bases numbered 4, after V lost 0 bases and J lost 0 bases. CDR3 amino acids: CASSLGASGYQETQYF. DNA for the CDR3: TGCGCCAGCAGCTTGGGGGCTAGCGGGTACCAAGAGACCCAGTACTTC. Together with reference TRBV5-1 and TRBJ2-5, the CDR3 gives the full variable domain: KAGVTQTPRYLIKTRGQQVTLSCSPISGHRSVSWYQQTPGQGLQFLFEYFSETQRNKGNFPGRFSGRQFSNSRSEMNVSTLELGDSALYLCASSLGASGYQETQYFGPGTRLLVL.